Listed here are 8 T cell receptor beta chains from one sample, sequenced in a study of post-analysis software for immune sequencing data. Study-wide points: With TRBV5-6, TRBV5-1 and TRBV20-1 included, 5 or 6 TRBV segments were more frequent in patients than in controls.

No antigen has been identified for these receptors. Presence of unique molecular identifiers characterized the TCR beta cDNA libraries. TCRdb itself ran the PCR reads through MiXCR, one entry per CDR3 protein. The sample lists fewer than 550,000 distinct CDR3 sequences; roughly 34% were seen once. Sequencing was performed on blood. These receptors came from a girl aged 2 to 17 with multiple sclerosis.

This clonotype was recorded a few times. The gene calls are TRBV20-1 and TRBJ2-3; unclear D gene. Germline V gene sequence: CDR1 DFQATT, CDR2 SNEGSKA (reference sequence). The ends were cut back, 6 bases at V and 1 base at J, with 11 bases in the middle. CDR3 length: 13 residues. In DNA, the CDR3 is TGCAGTGCCCTCCTCCGGGGCACAGATACGCAGTATTTT. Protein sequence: CSALLRGTDTQYF.

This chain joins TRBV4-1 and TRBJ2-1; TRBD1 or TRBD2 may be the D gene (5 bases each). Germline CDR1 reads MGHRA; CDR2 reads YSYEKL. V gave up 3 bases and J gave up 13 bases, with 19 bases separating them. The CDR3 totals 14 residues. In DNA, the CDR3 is TGCGCCAGCAGCCACCTCCCCCAGGGAGAGACCCAGTTCTTC. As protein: CASSHLPQGETQFF.

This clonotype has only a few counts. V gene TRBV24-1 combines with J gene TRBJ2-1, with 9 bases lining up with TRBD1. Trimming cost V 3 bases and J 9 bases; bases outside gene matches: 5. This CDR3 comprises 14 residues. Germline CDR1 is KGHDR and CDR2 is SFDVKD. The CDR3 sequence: CATSDRDRVTEQFF. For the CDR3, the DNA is TGTGCCACCAGTGATCGGGACAGGGTAACTGAGCAGTTCTTC.

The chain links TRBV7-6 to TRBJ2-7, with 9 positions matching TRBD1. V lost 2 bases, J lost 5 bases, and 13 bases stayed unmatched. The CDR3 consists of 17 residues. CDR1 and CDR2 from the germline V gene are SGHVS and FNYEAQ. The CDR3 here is CASSLIGTGNLQNEQYF. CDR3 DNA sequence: TGTGCCAGCAGCTTAATTGGGACAGGGAATCTTCAAAACGAGCAGTACTTC.

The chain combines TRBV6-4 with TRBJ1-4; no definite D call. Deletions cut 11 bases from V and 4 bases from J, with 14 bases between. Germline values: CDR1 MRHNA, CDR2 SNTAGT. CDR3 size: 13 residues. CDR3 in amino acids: CAPDGCDNEKLFF. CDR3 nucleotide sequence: TGTGCCCCCGACGGGTGTGATAATGAAAAACTGTTTTTT.

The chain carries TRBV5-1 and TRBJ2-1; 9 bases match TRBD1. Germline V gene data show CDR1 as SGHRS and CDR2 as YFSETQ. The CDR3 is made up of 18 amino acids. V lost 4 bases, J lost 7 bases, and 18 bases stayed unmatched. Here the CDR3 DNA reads TGCGCCAGCAGCCCCAGGGCCAGAGTGGGACAGGGCTGGAATGAGCAGTTCTTC. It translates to CASSPRARVGQGWNEQFF. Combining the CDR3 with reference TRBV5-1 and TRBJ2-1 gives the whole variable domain KAGVTQTPRYLIKTRGQQVTLSCSPISGHRSVSWYQQTPGQGLQFLFEYFSETQRNKGNFPGRFSGRQFSNSRSEMNVSTLELGDSALYLCASSPRARVGQGWNEQFFGPGTRLTVL.

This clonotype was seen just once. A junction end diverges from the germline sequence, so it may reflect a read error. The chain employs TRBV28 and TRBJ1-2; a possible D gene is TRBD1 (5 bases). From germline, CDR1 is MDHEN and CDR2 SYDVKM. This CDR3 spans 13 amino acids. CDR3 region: CASRLGPSYDYTF. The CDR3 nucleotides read TGTGCCAGCAGGTTGGGGCCGAGTTATGACTACACCTTC.

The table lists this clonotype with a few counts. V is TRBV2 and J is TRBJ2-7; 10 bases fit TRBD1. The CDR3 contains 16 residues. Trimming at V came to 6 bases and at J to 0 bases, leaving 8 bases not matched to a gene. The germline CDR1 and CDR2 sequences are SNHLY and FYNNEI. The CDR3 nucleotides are TGTGCCAGCAGGAAGACAGGGGGCGTCGGCTCCTACGAGCAGTACTTC. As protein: CASRKTGGVGSYEQYF.